This T cell receptor beta chain was observed in a study of blood T cell repertoires in COVID-19. About the research overall: Researchers got acute and convalescent COVID-19 samples from the United States, Italy and Spain. The analysed material was cDNA or gDNA that came from T cells, B-cell-depleted T cells, or PBMCs.

The CDR3 consists of 14 residues. Per germline, CDR1 SNHLY and CDR2 FYNNEI. Unmatched junction bases numbered 5, after V lost 1 base and J lost 6 bases. Sequenced by immunoSEQ multiplex PCR; TCRdb stores in-frame clones only, minus some. The sample holds just under 75,000 clones; over 80% are singletons and the top ten take roughly 2.5%. This chain joins TRBV2 and TRBJ1-2; 7 bases are a match to TRBD1. The sample comprised peripheral blood. The TCR originated in an elderly man with active or convalescent COVID-19. CDR3: CASSEVEGGDGYTF. The CDR3 DNA reads TGTGCCAGCAGTGAAGTTGAAGGGGGCGATGGCTACACCTTC. The full variable domain, in which reference TRBV2 and TRBJ1-2 provide the parts outside the CDR3, is EPEVTQTPSHQVTQMGQEVILRCVPISNHLYFYWYRQILGQKVEFLVSFYNNEISEKSEIFDDQFSVERPDGSNFTLKIRSTKLEDSAMYFCASSEVEGGDGYTFGSGTRLTVV.